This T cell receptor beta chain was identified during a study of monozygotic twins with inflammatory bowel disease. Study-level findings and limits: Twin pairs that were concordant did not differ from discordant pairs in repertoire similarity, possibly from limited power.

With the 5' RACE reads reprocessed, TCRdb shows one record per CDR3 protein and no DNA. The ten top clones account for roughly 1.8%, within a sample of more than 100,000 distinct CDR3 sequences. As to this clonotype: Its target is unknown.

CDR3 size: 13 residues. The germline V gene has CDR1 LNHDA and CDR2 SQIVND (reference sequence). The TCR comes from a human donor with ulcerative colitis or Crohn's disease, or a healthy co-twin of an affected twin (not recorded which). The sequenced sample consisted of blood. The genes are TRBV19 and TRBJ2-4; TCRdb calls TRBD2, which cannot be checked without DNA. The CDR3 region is CASSIIALQRQYF.